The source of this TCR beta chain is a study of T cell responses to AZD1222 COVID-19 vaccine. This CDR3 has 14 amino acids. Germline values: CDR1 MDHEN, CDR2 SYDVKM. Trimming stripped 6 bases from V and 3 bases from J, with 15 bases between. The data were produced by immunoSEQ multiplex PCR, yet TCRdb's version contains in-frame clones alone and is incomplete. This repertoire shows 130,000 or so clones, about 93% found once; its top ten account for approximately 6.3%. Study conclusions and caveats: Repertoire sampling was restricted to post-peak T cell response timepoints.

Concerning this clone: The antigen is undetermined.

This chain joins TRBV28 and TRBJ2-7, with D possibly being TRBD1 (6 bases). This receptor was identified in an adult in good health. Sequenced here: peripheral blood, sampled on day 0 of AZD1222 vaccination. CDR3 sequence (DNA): TGTGCCAGCAGCCGACGGGACACGTTCTACGAGCAGTACTTC. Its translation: CASSRRDTFYEQYF.